The 20 T cell receptor beta chains listed next were all sequenced from one sample in a study of metastatic and nonmetastatic thyroid tumors. Not a single patient had been given any form of treatment at any point before undergoing thyroid surgery. With MiXCR, TCRdb called clones anew from the PCR reads. The table records roughly 59,000 clones, 15% to 20% of them present only once. The sequencing input was blood. These receptor sequences come from a male donor with papillary thyroid cancer or a benign thyroid nodule (not recorded which). Some clones in this sample may be carry-over from other donors' samples.

This clone was seen a few times. Germline and junction disagree at one end, which may indicate a read error. The CDR3 bases are TGTGCCAGCAGCCAAGGGCGTGAGGGAACCTCTTGGGCCAACGTCCTGACTTTC. This codes for CASSQGREGTSWANVLTF. The V gene is TRBV3-1, the J gene TRBJ2-6; D might be TRBD2 (5 bases). The CDR3 spans 18 residues. Germline CDR1 LGHDT, CDR2 YNNKEL (reference sequence).

V usage is TRBV25-1 and J usage is TRBJ1-2, with D perhaps TRBD1 (6 bases). V lost 4 bases and J 3 bases, leaving 18 bases between the germline ends. Germline V gives CDR1 MGHDK, CDR2 SYGVNS. CDR3 length: 16 residues. The CDR3 DNA follows: TGTGCCAGCAGTGGTTCCGGACAGCCCAGTGACTATGGCTACACCTTC. Amino acids: CASSGSGQPSDYGYTF.

In its sample, this clone was seen a few times. The junction shows a germline mismatch at one end, possibly a read error. J is TRBJ1-1 and V is TRBV6-5; perhaps TRBD1 as D (5 bases). This CDR3 region has 14 residues. Germline V gene lookup returns CDR1 MNHEY and CDR2 SVGAGI. The CDR3 sequence is CASSYLQENTEAFF. In DNA form, the CDR3 reads TGTGCCAGCAGCTACTTACAGGAGAACACTGAAGCTTTCTTT.

Worth noting for this clone: Sequence at one end of the junction differs from germline and may be a read error. The CDR3 protein is CSAIHGPLVF. In DNA form, the CDR3 reads TGCAGTGCTATTCACGGACCCCTTGTCTTT. The chain combines TRBV20-1 with TRBJ1-6; D not certain. Per germline, CDR1 DFQATT and CDR2 SNEGSKA (reference sequence). The CDR3 runs to 10 residues.

This clone was detected many times. This chain joins TRBV30 and TRBJ1-1, with D possibly TRBD1 on 5 matching bases. From germline, CDR1 is GTSNPN and CDR2 SVGIG (reference sequence). The ends were cut back, 0 bases at V and 0 bases at J, with 17 bases in the middle. This CDR3 is built from 17 residues. The CDR3, as DNA: TGTGCCTGGAGTGTACTCTTAGTGGGGGTTGTGAACACTGAAGCTTTCTTT. Translating gives CAWSVLLVGVVNTEAFF.

The table lists this clone with many counts. This chain joins TRBV27 and TRBJ1-1, with TRBD1 identical over 7 bases. CDR3 length equals 13 residues. Looked up from germline, CDR1 is MNHEY and CDR2 is SMNVEV (reference sequence). V lost 8 bases and J lost 3; bases outside the gene matches: 6. The CDR3 region has the DNA TGTGCCAGCGGAATAACAGGGGACACTGAAGCTTTCTTT. It codes for CASGITGDTEAFF.

This clone was counted many times. This rearrangement joins TRBV12-3 or TRBV12-4 to TRBJ2-1; 7 bases match TRBD1. This CDR3 region has 13 residues. V gave up 4 bases and J gave up 7 bases; unmatched junction bases: 4. The CDR3 sequence is CASSWQGENEQFF. Written as DNA, the CDR3 is TGTGCCAGCAGTTGGCAGGGGGAAAATGAGCAGTTCTTC.

This clone occurred once. The chain couples TRBV12-5 to TRBJ2-2; D perhaps matches TRBD2 (6 bases). The CDR3 is 20 residues long. V lost 0 bases and J lost 1, with 21 bases in between. Germline V lookup: CDR1 LGHNT, CDR2 FRNRAP. CDR3 DNA sequence: TGTGCTAGTGGTTTGGTAGGTTGGACGGGGGAAAAATTGAACACCGGGGAGCTGTTTTTT. Its protein is CASGLVGWTGEKLNTGELFF.

This clone was seen ten or more times. This chain uses TRBV12-3 or TRBV12-4 with TRBJ1-5; 7 bases fit TRBD1. J gave up 7 bases and V 3 bases, and 12 bases lay outside the gene matches. The CDR3 contains 16 residues. Here the CDR3 reads CASSLSFDRARQPQHF. CDR3 sequence (DNA): TGTGCCAGCAGTTTGAGTTTCGACAGGGCCAGGCAGCCCCAGCATTTT.

This clone was observed many times. This same CDR3 is encoded by further DNA sequences in the sample. The chain joins TRBV2 to TRBJ1-1, with D possibly being TRBD1 (6 bases). CDR3 length: 16 residues. V shed 6 bases and J shed 5 bases, with 22 bases lying between them. Germline assignment: CDR1 SNHLY and CDR2 FYNNEI. The CDR3 DNA sequence: TGTGCCAGCAGACCTACCGGGACAACCCTGGGGACTGAAGCTTTCTTT. It codes for CASRPTGTTLGTEAFF.

This clone was detected ten times or more. V gene TRBV3-1 combines with J gene TRBJ2-7; no reliable D call. This CDR3 is built from 13 residues. The germline V gene has CDR1 LGHDT and CDR2 YNNKEL (reference sequence). V was shortened by 0 bases and J by 3 bases, with 6 bases between the two germline ends. CDR3 region: CASSQDGIYEQYF. The CDR3 DNA sequence: TGTGCCAGCAGCCAAGATGGCATCTACGAGCAGTACTTC.

The genes are TRBV11-2 and TRBJ1-1, with TRBD1 as a possible D gene (6 bases). The length of the CDR3 is 16 residues. V lost 5 bases, J lost 4 bases, and 20 bases lay in between. Per the germline V gene, CDR1 is SGHAT and CDR2 is FQNNGV. CDR3 DNA: TGTGCCAGCAGCCACTTTCTCAGGGGATGGAGCACTGAAGCTTTCTTT. The encoded protein is CASSHFLRGWSTEAFF.

This clone was counted between two and nine times. The chain couples TRBV10-3 to TRBJ2-1; TRBD2 aligns across 12 bases. CDR3 length: 16 amino acids. The germline V gene encodes CDR1 ENHRY and CDR2 SYGVKD. V dropped 5 bases and J dropped 5; count of bases not matched to a gene: 7. CDR3 region: CAISCLAGGANNEQFF. Written as DNA, the CDR3 is TGTGCCATCAGTTGTCTAGCGGGGGGGGCCAACAATGAGCAGTTCTTC.

In this sample, this clone turned up many times. The genes are TRBV4-3 and TRBJ1-2; D perhaps matches TRBD1 (5 bases). The CDR3 is 17 amino acids. V lost 1 base and J lost 0, with 15 bases in between. Germline V gene sequence: CDR1 LGHNA, CDR2 YSLEER. CDR3 sequence (DNA): TGCGCCAGCAGCCAAGTTGCAGGGAGAGAAACTAACTATGGCTACACCTTC. It encodes CASSQVAGRETNYGYTF.

The CDR3 loop reads CASSSMSSVGSYEQYF. CDR3 nucleotides: TGTGCCAGCAGTTCGATGAGTAGCGTGGGTTCCTACGAGCAGTACTTC. This chain links TRBV28 with TRBJ2-7, with D perhaps TRBD2 (5 bases). The germline V gene has CDR1 MDHEN and CDR2 SYDVKM. The CDR3 length is 16 residues. V was pared by 4 bases and J by 1 base, with 17 bases between.

This clone showed up many times. V is TRBV11-1 and J is TRBJ1-2, with 8 bases fitting TRBD1. Germline V CDR1 and CDR2: SGHAT, FQDESV (reference sequence). After removal of 5 bases from V and 4 bases from J, the junction contained 9 bases not matched to a gene. CDR3 length: 15 residues. The CDR3 DNA reads TGTGCCAGCAGCCAACGACAGGGGCGCTCCTATGGCTACACCTTC. Encoded protein: CASSQRQGRSYGYTF. The complete variable domain, with remaining parts taken from reference TRBV11-1 and TRBJ1-2, reads EAEVAQSPRYKITEKSQAVAFWCDPISGHATLYWYRQILGQGPELLVQFQDESVVDDSQLPKDRFSAERLKGVDSTLKIQPAELGDSAMYLCASSQRQGRSYGYTFGSGTRLTVV.

CDR3 sequence: CASSLVLGKETQYF. The CDR3 DNA sequence: TGTGCCAGCAGCTTAGTACTAGGTAAAGAGACCCAGTACTTC. The chain combines TRBV7-9 with TRBJ2-5, with D tentatively TRBD2 (5 bases). V was clipped by 1 base and J by 3 bases, with 9 bases between them. Looked up from germline, CDR1 is SEHNR and CDR2 is FQNEAQ (reference sequence). The CDR3 has 14 residues.

The V and J genes are TRBV7-3 and TRBJ2-1, with TRBD2 matching 7 bases. Germline CDR1 and CDR2: SGHTA and FQGTGA. The CDR3 runs 15 residues. V was clipped by 5 bases and J by 8 bases; unmatched bases: 12. CDR3 amino acids: CASSPGTTLADEQFF. CDR3 nucleotides: TGTGCCAGCAGCCCCGGGACTACTCTTGCGGATGAGCAGTTCTTC.

This clone was counted only a few times. Relative to the germline gene, one junction end is altered; a read error may explain this. The J gene is TRBJ1-1, the V gene TRBV12-3 or TRBV12-4; maybe TRBD1 (5 bases). CDR3 length: 13 amino acids. CDR3 in amino acids: CVSARGGVTEALF. The CDR3 nucleotides are TGTGTCAGCGCGCGCGGGGGGGTCACTGAAGCTCTCTTT.

A word on this clone: A read error is possible here, since a much larger clone lies one base away. V usage is TRBV7-2 and J usage is TRBJ2-2; TRBD2 matches 9 bases. The CDR3 extends over 16 amino acids. The germline CDR1 and CDR2 sequences are SGHTA and FQGNSA. With V trimmed by 6 bases and J by 4 bases, 9 bases remained unmatched. The CDR3 here is CASSYSGRRSTGELFF. CDR3 nucleotides: TGTGCCAGCAGTTATAGCGGGAGAAGGTCCACCGGGGAGCTGTTTTTT.